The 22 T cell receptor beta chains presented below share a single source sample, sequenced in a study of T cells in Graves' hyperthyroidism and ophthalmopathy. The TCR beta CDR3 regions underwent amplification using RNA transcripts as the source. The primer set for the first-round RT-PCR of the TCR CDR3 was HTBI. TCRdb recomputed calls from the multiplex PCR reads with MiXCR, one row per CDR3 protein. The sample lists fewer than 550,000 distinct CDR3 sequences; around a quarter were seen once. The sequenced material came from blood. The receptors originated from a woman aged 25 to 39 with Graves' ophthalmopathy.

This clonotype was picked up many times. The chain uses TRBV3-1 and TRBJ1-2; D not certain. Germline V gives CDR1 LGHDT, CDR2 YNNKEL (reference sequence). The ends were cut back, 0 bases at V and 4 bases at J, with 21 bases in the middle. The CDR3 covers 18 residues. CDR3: CASSQDHLGADWSYGYTF. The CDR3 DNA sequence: TGTGCCAGCAGCCAAGACCATCTTGGCGCAGATTGGTCCTATGGCTACACCTTC.

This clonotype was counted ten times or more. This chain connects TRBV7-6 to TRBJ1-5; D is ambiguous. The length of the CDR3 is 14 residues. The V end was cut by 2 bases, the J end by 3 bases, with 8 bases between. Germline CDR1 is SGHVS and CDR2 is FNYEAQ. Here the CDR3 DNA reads TGTGCCAGCAGCTTACTGGGTCCCAATCAGCCCCAGCATTTT. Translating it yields CASSLLGPNQPQHF.

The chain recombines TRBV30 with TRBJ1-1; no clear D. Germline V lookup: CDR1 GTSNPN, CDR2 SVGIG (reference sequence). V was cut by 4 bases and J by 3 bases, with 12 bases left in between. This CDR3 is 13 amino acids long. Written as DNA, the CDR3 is TGTGCCTGGACTGAAAGGAGCGACACTGAAGCTTTCTTT. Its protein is CAWTERSDTEAFF.

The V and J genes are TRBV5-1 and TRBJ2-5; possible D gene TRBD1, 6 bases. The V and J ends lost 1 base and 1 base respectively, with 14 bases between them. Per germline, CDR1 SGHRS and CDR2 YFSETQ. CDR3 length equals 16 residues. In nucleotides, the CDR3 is TGCGCCAGCAGCTTGACACACGGACAGCTCCAAGAGACCCAGTACTTC. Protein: CASSLTHGQLQETQYF.

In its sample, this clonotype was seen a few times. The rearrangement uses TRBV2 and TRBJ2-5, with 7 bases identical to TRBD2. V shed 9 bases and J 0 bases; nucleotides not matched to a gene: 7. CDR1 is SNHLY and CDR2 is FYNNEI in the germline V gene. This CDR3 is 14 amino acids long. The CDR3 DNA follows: TGTGCCAGTACGGGCGGGGGTTACCAAGAGACCCAGTACTTC. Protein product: CASTGGGYQETQYF.

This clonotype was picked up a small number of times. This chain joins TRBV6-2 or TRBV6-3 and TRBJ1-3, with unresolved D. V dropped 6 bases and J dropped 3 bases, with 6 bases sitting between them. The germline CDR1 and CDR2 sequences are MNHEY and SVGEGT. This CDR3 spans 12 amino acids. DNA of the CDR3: TGTGCCAGCAGAGCGGATGGAAACACCATATATTTT. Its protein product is CASRADGNTIYF.

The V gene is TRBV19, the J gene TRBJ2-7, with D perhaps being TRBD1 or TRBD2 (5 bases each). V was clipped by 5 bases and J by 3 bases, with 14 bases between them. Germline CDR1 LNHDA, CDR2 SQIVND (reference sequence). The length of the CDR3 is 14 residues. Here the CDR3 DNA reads TGTGCCAGTAGTCCGGGACGCGCACTCTACGAGCAGTACTTC. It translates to CASSPGRALYEQYF.

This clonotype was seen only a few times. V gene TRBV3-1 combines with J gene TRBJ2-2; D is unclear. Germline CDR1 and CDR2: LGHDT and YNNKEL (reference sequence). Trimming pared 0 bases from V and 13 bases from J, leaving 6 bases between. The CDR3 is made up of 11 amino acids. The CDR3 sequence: CASSQDVVLFF. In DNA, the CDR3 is TGTGCCAGCAGCCAAGATGTTGTGCTGTTTTTT.

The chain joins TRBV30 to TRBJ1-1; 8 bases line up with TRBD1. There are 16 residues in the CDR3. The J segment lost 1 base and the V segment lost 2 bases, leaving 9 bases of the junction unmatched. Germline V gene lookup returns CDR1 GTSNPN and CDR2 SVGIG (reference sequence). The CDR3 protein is CAWSRRQGQGNTEAFF. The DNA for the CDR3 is TGTGCCTGGAGTCGGAGACAGGGGCAAGGGAACACTGAAGCTTTCTTT. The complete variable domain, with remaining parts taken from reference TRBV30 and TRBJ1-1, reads SQTIHQWPATLVQPVGSPLSLECTVEGTSNPNLYWYRQAAGRGLQLLFYSVGIGQISSEVPQNLSASRPQDRQFILSSKKLLLSDSGFYLCAWSRRQGQGNTEAFFGQGTRLTVV.

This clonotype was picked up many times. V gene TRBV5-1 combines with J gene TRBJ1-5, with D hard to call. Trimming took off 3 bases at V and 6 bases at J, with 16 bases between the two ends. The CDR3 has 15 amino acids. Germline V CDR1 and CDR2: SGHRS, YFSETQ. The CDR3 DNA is TGCGCCAGCAGCTCAGACCCCGGGGAGGGTCAGCCCCAGCATTTT. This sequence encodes CASSSDPGEGQPQHF.

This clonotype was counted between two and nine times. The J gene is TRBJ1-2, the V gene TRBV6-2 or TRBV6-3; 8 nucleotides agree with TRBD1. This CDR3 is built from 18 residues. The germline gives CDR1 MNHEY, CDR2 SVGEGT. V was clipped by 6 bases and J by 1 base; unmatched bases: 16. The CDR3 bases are TGTGCCAGCAGGGGTCCGAGGACAGGGAAACTCATTAACTATGGCTACACCTTC. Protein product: CASRGPRTGKLINYGYTF.

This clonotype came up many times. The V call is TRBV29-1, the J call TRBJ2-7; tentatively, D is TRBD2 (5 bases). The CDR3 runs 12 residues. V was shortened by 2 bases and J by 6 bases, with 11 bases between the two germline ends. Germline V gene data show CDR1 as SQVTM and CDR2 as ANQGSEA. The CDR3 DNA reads TGCAGCGTTGAAAGAGGCGGGCTCGAGCAGTACTTC. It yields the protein CSVERGGLEQYF.

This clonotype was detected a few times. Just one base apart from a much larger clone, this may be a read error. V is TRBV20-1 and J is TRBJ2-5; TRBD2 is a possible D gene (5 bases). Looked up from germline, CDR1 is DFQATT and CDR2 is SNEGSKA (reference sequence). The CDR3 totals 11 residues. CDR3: CSAGRGETKYF. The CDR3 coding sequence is TGCAGTGCTGGGCGTGGGGAGACCAAGTACTTC.

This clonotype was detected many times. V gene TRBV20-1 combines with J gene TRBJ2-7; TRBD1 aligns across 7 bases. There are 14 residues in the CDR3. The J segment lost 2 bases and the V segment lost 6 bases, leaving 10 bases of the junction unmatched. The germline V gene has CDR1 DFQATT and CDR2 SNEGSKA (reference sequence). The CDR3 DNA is TGCAGTGCCCCACAAGACACAGGGGCCTACGAGCAGTACTTC. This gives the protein CSAPQDTGAYEQYF.

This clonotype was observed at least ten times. The CDR3 DNA reads TGTGCCAGCAGCCCCCCTACGACCTACGAGCAGTACTTC. Amino acids: CASSPPTTYEQYF. The genes are TRBV7-8 and TRBJ2-7; D remains ambiguous. The CDR3 is 13 residues long. Germline V lookup: CDR1 SGHVS, CDR2 FQNEAQ. V was shortened by 5 bases and J by 2 bases, with 10 bases between the two germline ends. The whole variable domain, remainder taken from reference TRBV7-8 and TRBJ2-7, is GAGVSQSPRYKVAKRGQDVALRCDPISGHVSLFWYQQALGQGPEFLTYFQNEAQLDKSGLPSDRFFAERPEGSVSTLKIQRTQQEDSAVYLCASSPPTTYEQYFGPGTRLTVT.

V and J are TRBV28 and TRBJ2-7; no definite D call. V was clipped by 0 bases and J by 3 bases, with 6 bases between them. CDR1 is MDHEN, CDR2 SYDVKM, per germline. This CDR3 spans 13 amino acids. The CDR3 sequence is CASSLWQHYEQYF. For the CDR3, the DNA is TGTGCCAGCAGTTTATGGCAGCACTACGAGCAGTACTTC.

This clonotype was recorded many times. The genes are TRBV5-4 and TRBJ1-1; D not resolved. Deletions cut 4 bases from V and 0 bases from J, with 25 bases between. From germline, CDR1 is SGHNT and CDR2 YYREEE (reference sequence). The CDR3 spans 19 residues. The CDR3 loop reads CASSVSIQGLFAMNTEAFF. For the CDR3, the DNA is TGTGCCAGCAGCGTATCCATCCAAGGACTGTTCGCCATGAACACTGAAGCTTTCTTT. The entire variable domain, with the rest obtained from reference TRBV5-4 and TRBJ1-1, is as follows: ETGVTQSPTHLIKTRGQQVTLRCSSQSGHNTVSWYQQALGQGPQFIFQYYREEENGRGNFPPRFSGLQFPNYSSELNVNALELDDSALYLCASSVSIQGLFAMNTEAFFGQGTRLTVV.

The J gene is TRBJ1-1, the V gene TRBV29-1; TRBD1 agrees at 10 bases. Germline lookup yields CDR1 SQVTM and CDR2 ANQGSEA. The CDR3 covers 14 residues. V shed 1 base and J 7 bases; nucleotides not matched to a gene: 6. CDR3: CSVEGGQGGVEAFF. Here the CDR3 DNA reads TGCAGCGTTGAAGGCGGACAGGGGGGTGTTGAAGCTTTCTTT.

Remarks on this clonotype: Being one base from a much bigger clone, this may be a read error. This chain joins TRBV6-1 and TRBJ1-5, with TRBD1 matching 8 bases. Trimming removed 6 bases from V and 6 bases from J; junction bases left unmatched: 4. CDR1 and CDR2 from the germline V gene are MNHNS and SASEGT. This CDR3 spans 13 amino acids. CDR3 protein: CASRQDRAQPQHF. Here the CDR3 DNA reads TGTGCCAGCAGACAGGACAGGGCTCAGCCCCAGCATTTT.

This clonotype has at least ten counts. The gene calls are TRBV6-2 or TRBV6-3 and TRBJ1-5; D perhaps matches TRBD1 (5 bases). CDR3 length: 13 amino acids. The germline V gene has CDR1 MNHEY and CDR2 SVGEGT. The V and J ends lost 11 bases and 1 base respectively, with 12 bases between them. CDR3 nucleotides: TGTGCCGGGTCGACAGTAAGCAATCAGCCCCAGCATTTT. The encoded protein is CAGSTVSNQPQHF.

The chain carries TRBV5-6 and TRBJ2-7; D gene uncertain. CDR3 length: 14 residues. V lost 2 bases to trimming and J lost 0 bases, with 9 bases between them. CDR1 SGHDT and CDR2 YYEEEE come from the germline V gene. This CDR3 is CASSLGRYSYEQYF. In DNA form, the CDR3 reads TGTGCCAGCAGCTTAGGCAGGTACTCCTACGAGCAGTACTTC.

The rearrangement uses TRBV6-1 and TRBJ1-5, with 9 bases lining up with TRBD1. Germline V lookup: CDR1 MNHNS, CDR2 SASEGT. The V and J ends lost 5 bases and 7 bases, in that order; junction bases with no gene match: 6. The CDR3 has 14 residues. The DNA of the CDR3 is TGTGCCAGCAGTAAACAGGGGGCGCAACAGCCCCAGCATTTT. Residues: CASSKQGAQQPQHF.